This TCR beta chain was found in a study of shared clonotypes between healthy human individuals. The naive CD8 population came from CD45RO-negative cells selected for CCR7, without terminally differentiated effector memory CD45RA+ cells. This CDR3 is built from 16 residues. Germline loops: CDR1 SGDLS, CDR2 YYNGEE. V dropped 0 bases and J dropped 5; count of bases not matched to a gene: 7. TCRdb's copy holds only in-frame clones and misses some; the assay was immunoSEQ multiplex PCR. In the table there are about 2 million clones, over 85% of which are singletons. The chain links TRBV9 to TRBJ2-2; 7 bases line up with TRBD2. Source material: naive CD8+ T cells sorted from blood. The source of this sequence is a young man in good health. The CDR3 region is CASSVGAGELTGELFF. CDR3 nucleotide sequence: TGTGCCAGCAGCGTAGGCGCGGGGGAGTTGACCGGGGAGCTGTTTTTT.